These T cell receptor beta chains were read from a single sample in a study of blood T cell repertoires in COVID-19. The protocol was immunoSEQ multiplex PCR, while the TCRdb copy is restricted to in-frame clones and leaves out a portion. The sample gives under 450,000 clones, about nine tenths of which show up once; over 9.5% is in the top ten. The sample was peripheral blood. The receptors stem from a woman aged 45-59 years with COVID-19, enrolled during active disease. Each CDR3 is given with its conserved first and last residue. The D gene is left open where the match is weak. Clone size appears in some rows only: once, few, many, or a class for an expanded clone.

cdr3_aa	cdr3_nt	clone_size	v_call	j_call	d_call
CASSATSRGDYGYTF	TGTGCCAGCAGCGCCACCTCCAGGGGCGACTATGGCTACACCTTC	-	TRBV9	TRBJ1-2	-
CASSPGQGARTDTQYF	TGTGCCAGCAGCCCCGGACAGGGGGCGCGAACAGATACGCAGTATTTT	-	TRBV11-2	TRBJ2-3	TRBD1
CASSPDSFYGYTF	TGTGCCAGCAGCCCCGACAGCTTCTATGGCTACACCTTC	-	TRBV3-1/TRBV3-2	TRBJ1-2	-
CASSLSGPGGELFF	TGTGCCAGCAGCTTATCAGGACCAGGGGGGGAGCTGTTTTTT	-	TRBV5-4	TRBJ2-2	-
CASSWGTGNTEAFF	TGTGCCAGCAGCTGGGGAACAGGGAACACTGAAGCTTTCTTT	-	TRBV5-6	TRBJ1-1	-
CATRSGVAGENTGELFF	TGTGCCACCAGATCCGGGGTGGCAGGAGAGAACACCGGGGAGCTGTTTTTT	-	TRBV24-1	TRBJ2-2	-
CASSQLTMNTEAFF	TGTGCCAGCAGCCAACTGACAATGAACACTGAAGCTTTCTTT	-	TRBV3-1/TRBV3-2	TRBJ1-1	-
CASSFSPEPSGNTIYF	TGCGCCAGCAGCTTTTCTCCAGAACCCTCTGGAAACACCATATATTTT	many	TRBV5-1	TRBJ1-3	-
CARGRGDEQYF	TGTGCCAGGGGCCGCGGGGACGAGCAGTACTTC	few	TRBV2	TRBJ2-7	-
CASSLDSGGGYEQYF	TGTGCCAGCAGCTTAGATAGCGGGGGCGGTTACGAGCAGTACTTC	once	TRBV7-3	TRBJ2-7	TRBD2
CASSQRGYTQYF	TGTGCCAGCAGCCAGCGGGGATATACGCAGTATTTT	-	TRBV3-1/TRBV3-2	TRBJ2-3	-
CASSEAAGGIFNEKLFF	TGTGCCAGCAGTGAAGCGGCAGGGGGCATTTTTAATGAAAAACTGTTTTTT	-	TRBV6-1	TRBJ1-4	TRBD1
CASSSPGGGEQYF	TGTGCCAGCAGTTCTCCGGGGGGAGGGGAGCAGTACTTC	-	TRBV6-5	TRBJ2-7	TRBD2
CASSTSSGGAGDTQYF	TGTGCCAGCAGCACCAGTAGCGGGGGGGCAGGAGATACGCAGTATTTT	-	TRBV9	TRBJ2-3	TRBD2